These 3 T cell receptor beta chains came from one sample sequenced in a study of cytomegalovirus exposure and HLA in healthy donors. Assay used: immunoSEQ multiplex PCR; TCRdb lists only in-frame clones, some missing. The repertoire holds 40,000 to 55,000 clones, with under 95% as singletons. The specimen sequenced was PBMCs. All receptors come from a woman aged 18-29 years in good health and CMV-seronegative.

The chain couples TRBV9 to TRBJ1-2; TRBD1 aligns across 7 bases. Germline CDR1 reads SGDLS; CDR2 reads YYNGEE. There are 15 residues in the CDR3. V was clipped by 3 bases and J by 6 bases; unmatched bases: 11. The CDR3 DNA reads as TGTGCCAGCAGCGATGAAGGGGGCGAGGACGATGGCTACACCTTC. Translation gives CASSDEGGEDDGYTF.

CDR3 sequence: CASGDRPNEKLFF. The CDR3 nucleotides read TGTGCCAGCGGGGACAGGCCTAATGAAAAACTGTTTTTT. The chain has TRBV28 and TRBJ1-4; 8 nucleotides align to TRBD1. V was pared by 8 bases and J by 3 bases, with 2 bases of the junction left unmatched. CDR1 and CDR2 from the germline V gene are MDHEN and SYDVKM. The CDR3 has 13 residues.

J is TRBJ1-1 and V is TRBV6-1; D remains ambiguous. The germline gives CDR1 MNHNS, CDR2 SASEGT. The CDR3 has 8 amino acids. CDR3 in amino acids: CAVSTAFF. CDR3 nucleotides: TGTGCAGTATCTACAGCTTTCTTT.